This T cell receptor (beta chain) was recovered during a study of blood T cell repertoires in COVID-19. Overall study: Sources were T cells, B-cell-depleted T cells, or PBMCs; the material itself was cDNA or gDNA.

Per the study methods: Scientists estimated how many nucleated cells there were by amplifying reference gene primers. Method: immunoSEQ multiplex PCR; TCRdb's copy keeps in-frame clones and lacks some. The V and J calls and clone size come from that table; D and trimming were worked out from the DNA. The data hold some 74,000 clones, with approximately 80% observed a single time. This CDR3 has 12 amino acids. The ends were cut back, 8 bases at V and 1 base at J, with 6 bases in the middle. Germline CDR1 and CDR2: MDHEN and SYDVKM. Sequenced: peripheral blood. V and J are TRBV28 and TRBJ1-5; no clear D. This TCR derives from an older man with acute or convalescent COVID-19. The CDR3 loop is CASGLSNQPQHF. The CDR3 DNA is TGTGCCAGCGGCCTGAGCAATCAGCCCCAGCATTTT.